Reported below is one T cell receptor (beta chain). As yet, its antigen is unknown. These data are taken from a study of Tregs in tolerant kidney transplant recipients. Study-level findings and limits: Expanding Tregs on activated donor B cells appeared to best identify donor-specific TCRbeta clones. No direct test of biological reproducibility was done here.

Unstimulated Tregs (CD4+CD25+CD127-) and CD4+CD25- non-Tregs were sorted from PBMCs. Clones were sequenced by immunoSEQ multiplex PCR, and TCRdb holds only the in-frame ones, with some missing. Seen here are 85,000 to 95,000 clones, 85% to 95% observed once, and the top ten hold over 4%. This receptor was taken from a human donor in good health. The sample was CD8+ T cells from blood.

The chain's CDR3 is CASSLDGYGYTF. The CDR3 coding sequence is TGTGCCAGCAGCTTAGACGGGTATGGCTACACCTTC. The chain recombines TRBV4-2 with TRBJ1-2, with unresolved D. Germline values: CDR1 LGHNA, CDR2 YNFKEQ. The CDR3 loop spans 12 amino acids. The germline V and J ends were trimmed by 5 bases and 5 bases, with 9 bases remaining between them.